Shown below are 10 T cell receptor beta chains from a single sample sequenced in a study of cytomegalovirus exposure and HLA in healthy donors. TCRdb keeps only in-frame clones here, not all; method: immunoSEQ multiplex PCR. The table has 90,000 to 150,000 clones, 85% to 90% seen once. The sequenced sample consisted of PBMCs. The receptor set was obtained from a woman younger than 45 in good health and CMV-seronegative.

The chain joins TRBV7-2 to TRBJ2-3, with TRBD2 as a possible D gene (6 bases). V lost 5 bases and J lost 0, with 21 bases in between. The germline CDR1 and CDR2 sequences are SGHTA and FQGNSA. This CDR3 contains 18 residues. The CDR3 spells CASSPNHRWGVSTDTQYF. In nucleotides, the CDR3 is TGTGCCAGCAGCCCAAACCATCGTTGGGGGGTAAGCACAGATACGCAGTATTTT.

The chain links TRBV29-1 to TRBJ2-2; D perhaps matches TRBD2 (5 bases). The CDR3 runs 13 residues. Trimming stripped 4 bases from V and 3 bases from J, with 9 bases between. CDR1 and CDR2 (germline): SQVTM, ANQGSEA. The CDR3 here is CSVVVGDTGELFF. CDR3 bases: TGCAGCGTTGTGGTCGGGGACACCGGGGAGCTGTTTTTT.

DNA for the CDR3: TGTGCCAGCAGCGTTTCGGACAGGCCGGACGAGCAGTACTTC. It specifies CASSVSDRPDEQYF. This rearrangement joins TRBV9 to TRBJ2-7, with 7 nucleotides matching TRBD1. Germline-derived CDR1 and CDR2 are SGDLS and YYNGEE. The length of the CDR3 is 14 residues. V shed 2 bases and J 5 bases; nucleotides not matched to a gene: 7.

This chain connects TRBV10-2 to TRBJ2-3; D is uncertain. This CDR3 spans 14 amino acids. Germline V gene data show CDR1 as WSHSY and CDR2 as SAAADI. The V end lost 8 bases, the J end lost 4 bases, and 16 bases lay between the germline ends. The CDR3 is CASGRSFGSDTQYF. The CDR3 coding sequence is TGCGCCAGCGGAAGGAGTTTCGGGTCAGATACGCAGTATTTT.

The chain joins TRBV2 to TRBJ2-7, with 12 bases lining up with TRBD2. Germline V gene sequence: CDR1 SNHLY, CDR2 FYNNEI. V shed 6 bases and J 3 bases; nucleotides not matched to a gene: 6. This CDR3 region has 15 residues. The CDR3 region is CASRPLAGGYYEQYF. The CDR3, as DNA: TGTGCCAGCAGGCCACTAGCGGGGGGCTACTACGAGCAGTACTTC.

This sequence joins TRBV27 and TRBJ2-6; the D gene is possibly TRBD2 (5 bases). V dropped 6 bases and J dropped 1 base, with 10 bases sitting between them. The CDR3 sequence is 15 residues long. Germline V lookup: CDR1 MNHEY, CDR2 SMNVEV (reference sequence). This chain's CDR3 is CASSRGLSGANVLTF. CDR3 nucleotides: TGTGCCAGCAGCAGAGGGCTTTCTGGGGCCAACGTCCTGACTTTC.

The chain joins TRBV25-1 to TRBJ2-1, with D uncertain. The CDR3 loop spans 14 amino acids. V lost 5 bases to trimming and J lost 9 bases, with 17 bases between them. The germline V gene has CDR1 MGHDK and CDR2 SYGVNS. The CDR3 DNA follows: TGTGCCAGCAGTCCCGAGCTCGGGTGGAGTGAGCAGTTCTTC. Translating gives CASSPELGWSEQFF. Filled out from reference TRBV25-1 and TRBJ2-1, the complete variable domain reads EADIYQTPRYLVIGTGKKITLECSQTMGHDKMYWYQQDPGMELHLIHYSYGVNSTEKGDLSSESTVSRIRTEHFPLTLESARPSHTSQYLCASSPELGWSEQFFGPGTRLTVL.

CDR3 in amino acids: CASSTTARAVEQYF. The CDR3 DNA sequence: TGTGCCAGTAGTACCACGGCCAGGGCAGTCGAGCAGTACTTC. The chain uses TRBV19 and TRBJ2-7, with a tentative D call TRBD1 (5 bases). Germline V gene lookup returns CDR1 LNHDA and CDR2 SQIVND (reference sequence). V lost 4 bases, J lost 6 bases, and 16 bases lay in between. CDR3 length: 14 residues.

V gene TRBV9 combines with J gene TRBJ1-6; TRBD1 matches at 10 bases. The CDR3 runs to 14 residues. The J segment lost 8 bases and the V segment lost 4 bases, leaving 3 bases of the junction unmatched. CDR1 and CDR2 (germline): SGDLS, YYNGEE. For the CDR3, the DNA is TGTGCCAGCAGCCGACAGGGGGCTGATTCACCCCTCCACTTT. Its translation is CASSRQGADSPLHF. The full variable domain, with the rest looked up from reference TRBV9 and TRBJ1-6, is DSGVTQTPKHLITATGQRVTLRCSPRSGDLSVYWYQQSLDQGLQFLIQYYNGEERAKGNILERFSAQQFPDLHSELNLSSLELGDSALYFCASSRQGADSPLHFGNGTRLTVT.

The J gene is TRBJ1-6, the V gene TRBV14; TRBD1 matches 8 bases. Per the germline V gene, CDR1 is SGHDN and CDR2 is FVKESK. J lost 10 bases, V lost 0 bases, and 5 bases had no gene match. This CDR3 spans 15 amino acids. Here the CDR3 DNA reads TGTGCCAGCAGCCAAGAAGGACAGGGCGGCTCACCCCTCCACTTT. Translation gives CASSQEGQGGSPLHF.